These 28 T cell receptor beta chains were sequenced from one sample in a study of T cells in Graves' hyperthyroidism and ophthalmopathy. Using RNA transcripts as the source, TCR beta CDR3 regions were amplified. The HTBI set primed first-round TCR CDR3 RT-PCR. Each CDR3 protein is one row after TCRdb ran MiXCR on the multiplex PCR reads. This sample has some 400,000 distinct CDR3 sequences, with about 13% found just once. The source material was blood. These receptors originate from a man aged 30 to 39 with Graves' hyperthyroidism that later progressed to Graves' ophthalmopathy.

This clonotype was found a few times. The chain recombines TRBV5-5 with TRBJ2-5; D remains ambiguous. V dropped 8 bases and J dropped 9 bases, with 11 bases sitting between them. The CDR3 spans 10 residues. From germline, CDR1 is SGHKS and CDR2 YYEKEE (reference sequence). The CDR3 spells CASGPSAQYF. The CDR3 DNA reads TGTGCCAGTGGGCCTAGTGCCCAGTACTTC. Drawing the rest from reference TRBV5-5 and TRBJ2-5, the complete variable domain is DAGVTQSPTHLIKTRGQQVTLRCSPISGHKSVSWYQQVLGQGPQFIFQYYEKEERGRGNFPDRFSARQFPNYSSELNVNALLLGDSALYLCASGPSAQYFGPGTRLLVL.

This clonotype has a count of ten or more. V and J are TRBV11-3 and TRBJ1-2; 7 bases match TRBD1. The CDR3 has 12 residues. V lost 2 bases, J lost 8 bases, and 2 bases stayed unmatched. Germline CDR1 reads SGHNT; CDR2 reads YENEEA. CDR3 sequence reads: CASSLNRGGYTF. CDR3 nucleotides: TGTGCCAGCAGCTTAAACAGGGGAGGCTACACCTTC. The variable domain in full, completed from reference TRBV11-3 and TRBJ1-2, reads EAGVVQSPRYKIIEKKQPVAFWCNPISGHNTLYWYLQNLGQGPELLIRYENEEAVDDSQLPKDRFSAERLKGVDSTLKIQPAELGDSAVYLCASSLNRGGYTFGSGTRLTVV.

The J gene is TRBJ2-3, the V gene TRBV12-3 or TRBV12-4, with D maybe TRBD1 (6 bases). The V end lost 7 bases, the J end lost 2 bases, and 10 bases lay between the germline ends. This CDR3 contains 13 residues. The CDR3 loop is CASKRGFTDTQYF. The DNA of the CDR3 is TGTGCCAGCAAAAGGGGGTTCACAGATACGCAGTATTTT.

The chain joins TRBV5-5 to TRBJ1-6; perhaps TRBD1 as D (6 bases). The V gene lost 6 bases and the J gene lost 7 bases, with 14 bases spanning the gap. Germline V CDR1 and CDR2: SGHKS, YYEKEE (reference sequence). The CDR3 is made up of 14 amino acids. DNA of the CDR3: TGTGCCAGCACCTTTGGGGGGCCGAATTCACCCCTCCACTTT. It codes for CASTFGGPNSPLHF.

The V and J genes are TRBV4-1 and TRBJ2-2; 10 bases match TRBD2. The germline CDR1 and CDR2 sequences are MGHRA and YSYEKL. The CDR3 loop spans 14 amino acids. The V segment lost 8 bases and the J segment 4 bases; nucleotides outside the gene matches: 4. The chain's CDR3 is CASDSSGGTGELFF. In nucleotides, the CDR3 is TGCGCCAGCGATTCTAGCGGGGGCACCGGGGAGCTGTTTTTT.

This clonotype was recorded many times. The chain recombines TRBV5-1 with TRBJ1-2; perhaps TRBD1 as D (6 bases). The germline V and J ends were trimmed by 1 base and 8 bases, with 15 bases remaining between them. The CDR3 is 14 amino acids. CDR1 is SGHRS, CDR2 YFSETQ, per germline. CDR3 residues: CASSLTGGDEGYTF. CDR3 DNA sequence: TGCGCCAGCAGCTTGACCGGGGGCGATGAGGGCTACACCTTC.

This clonotype was observed many times. This sequence joins TRBV11-1 and TRBJ1-1; D gene unclear. The CDR3 extends over 12 amino acids. Trimming removed 1 base at V and 4 bases at J, with 4 bases between. CDR1 is SGHAT, CDR2 FQDESV, per germline (reference sequence). CDR3 nucleotides: TGTGCCAGCAGCTTAGACATCACTGAAGCTTTCTTT. Translated, it gives CASSLDITEAFF.

This clonotype was found a few times. This chain uses TRBV7-9 with TRBJ1-3; the D gene is possibly TRBD1 (6 bases). Germline CDR1 is SEHNR and CDR2 is FQNEAQ (reference sequence). The CDR3 has 15 residues. Trimming cost V 1 base and J 4 bases, with 11 bases left between them. The CDR3 is CASSLDARGGNTIYF. The CDR3 nucleotides read TGTGCCAGCAGCTTAGATGCCAGGGGCGGAAACACCATATATTTT.

This clonotype appeared many times. The chain combines TRBV14 with TRBJ1-4; 7 bases are a match to TRBD1. There are 18 residues in the CDR3. In germline, CDR1 is SGHDN, CDR2 FVKESK. V dropped 1 base and J dropped 8; count of bases not matched to a gene: 16. Here the CDR3 reads CASSQGYSVTGSNEKLFF. CDR3 coding DNA: TGTGCCAGCAGCCAAGGCTATTCGGTGACAGGGTCAAACGAAAAACTGTTTTTT.

The rearrangement joins TRBV7-9 to TRBJ1-2; tentative D call: TRBD1 (5 bases). The V and J ends lost 2 bases and 4 bases respectively, with 14 bases between them. From germline, CDR1 is SEHNR and CDR2 FQNEAQ (reference sequence). The CDR3 sequence is 15 residues long. CDR3 in amino acids: CASSLPDNGVYGYTF. The CDR3 DNA is TGTGCCAGCAGCTTACCGGACAACGGCGTCTATGGCTACACCTTC.

This clonotype turned up a few times. With a much larger clone just one base away, this may be a read error. V gene TRBV7-2 combines with J gene TRBJ2-4; TRBD1 is a possible D gene (6 bases). Germline V gene data show CDR1 as SGHTA and CDR2 as FQGNSA. The length of the CDR3 is 14 residues. The CDR3 protein is CASSLMRRGDIQHF. DNA of the CDR3: TGTGCCAGCAGCTTAATGCGCCGAGGGGACATTCAGCACTTC.

This clonotype was counted many times. The J gene is TRBJ1-1, the V gene TRBV9; 8 positions match TRBD1. This CDR3 has 14 residues. Germline CDR1 is SGDLS and CDR2 is YYNGEE. V lost 7 bases, J lost 5 bases, and 10 bases stayed unmatched. The CDR3 DNA reads as TGTGCCAGCGGGACAGGCCCACAAACGACTGAAGCTTTCTTT. Its translation: CASGTGPQTTEAFF. Full variable domain (rest looked up from reference TRBV9 and TRBJ1-1): DSGVTQTPKHLITATGQRVTLRCSPRSGDLSVYWYQQSLDQGLQFLIQYYNGEERAKGNILERFSAQQFPDLHSELNLSSLELGDSALYFCASGTGPQTTEAFFGQGTRLTVV.

This clonotype occurred many times. The rearrangement joins TRBV7-7 to TRBJ2-5, with TRBD1 matching over 7 bases. Germline CDR1 SSHAT, CDR2 FNYEAQ (reference sequence). CDR3 length: 15 residues. V was clipped by 1 base and J by 5 bases; unmatched bases: 7. The DNA for the CDR3 is TGTGCCAGCAGCTTAGTGGGGACAGACGGGGAGACCCAGTACTTC. The encoded protein is CASSLVGTDGETQYF. The variable domain in full, with the rest retrieved from reference TRBV7-7 and TRBJ2-5, is GAGVSQSPRYKVTKRGQDVTLRCDPISSHATLYWYQQALGQGPEFLTYFNYEAQPDKSGLPSDRFSAERPEGSISTLTIQRTEQRDSAMYRCASSLVGTDGETQYFGPGTRLLVL.

Only a few counts were recorded for this clonotype. The CDR3 spells CASSNYEGTGELFF. CDR3 sequence (DNA): TGTGCCAGTAGTAACTATGAGGGCACCGGGGAGCTGTTTTTT. This chain links TRBV19 with TRBJ2-2, with a possible D match to TRBD2 (5 bases). V was cut by 4 bases and J by 4 bases, with 10 bases left in between. Germline V gives CDR1 LNHDA, CDR2 SQIVND (reference sequence). The CDR3 has 14 residues. Complete variable domain (other parts from reference TRBV19 and TRBJ2-2): DGGITQSPKYLFRKEGQNVTLSCEQNLNHDAMYWYRQDPGQGLRLIYYSQIVNDFQKGDIAEGYSVSREKKESFPLTVTSAQKNPTAFYLCASSNYEGTGELFFGEGSRLTVL.

For this clonotype: This CDR3 fails to terminate in the conserved phenylalanine or tryptophan, so it likely reflects a read error. The chain employs TRBV30 and TRBJ1-2, with D uncertain. Germline lookup yields CDR1 GTSNPN and CDR2 SVGIG (reference sequence). The V end was cut by 0 bases, the J end by 7 bases, with 6 bases between. CDR3 length: 11 residues. Here the CDR3 reads CAWSVSPGYTL. CDR3 bases: TGTGCCTGGAGTGTAAGTCCTGGCTACACCCTC.

The V gene is TRBV20-1, the J gene TRBJ2-7; tentative D call: TRBD2 (5 bases). Trimming took off 0 bases at V and 2 bases at J, with 14 bases between the two ends. There are 15 residues in the CDR3. Germline V gives CDR1 DFQATT, CDR2 SNEGSKA (reference sequence). CDR3: CSARDPGFHPYEQYF. As DNA, the CDR3 is TGCAGTGCTAGAGATCCGGGGTTCCATCCCTACGAGCAGTACTTC.

This clonotype appeared many times. CDR3 in amino acids: CSARQQGQGWTEAFF. The CDR3 coding sequence is TGCAGTGCTAGACAACAGGGACAGGGGTGGACTGAAGCTTTCTTT. The genes are TRBV20-1 and TRBJ1-1, with 10 bases that match TRBD1. Per germline, CDR1 DFQATT and CDR2 SNEGSKA (reference sequence). The CDR3 covers 15 residues. V trimming: 2 bases; J trimming: 5 bases; junction bases outside the gene matches: 8.

The chain couples TRBV5-6 to TRBJ1-5, with no clear D. Trimming left V 2 bases short and J 0 bases short, with 12 bases between. The CDR3 has 16 residues. From germline, CDR1 is SGHDT and CDR2 YYEEEE. In DNA, the CDR3 is TGTGCCAGCAGCTTCGGACGGTTGGATAGCAATCAGCCCCAGCATTTT. Translating it yields CASSFGRLDSNQPQHF.

This sequence joins TRBV4-2 and TRBJ2-1; TRBD2 matches at 9 bases. The germline V gene encodes CDR1 LGHNA and CDR2 YNFKEQ. The J segment lost 8 bases and the V segment lost 0 bases, leaving 5 bases of the junction unmatched. The CDR3 runs to 15 residues. The CDR3 sequence: CASSQDVGLAYEQFF. As DNA, the CDR3 is TGTGCCAGCAGCCAAGATGTGGGACTAGCCTATGAGCAGTTCTTC.

This clonotype was recorded many times. The rearrangement uses TRBV6-1 and TRBJ2-7; D might be TRBD1 (6 bases). This CDR3 has 14 residues. Per germline, CDR1 MNHNS and CDR2 SASEGT. Trimming removed 7 bases from V and 1 base from J, with 14 bases in between. Here the CDR3 DNA reads TGTGCCAGCAAATTGGGACACCGATCCTACGAGCAGTACTTC. It yields the protein CASKLGHRSYEQYF.

The J gene is TRBJ1-4, the V gene TRBV6-1, with D unclear. The CDR3 is made up of 17 amino acids. Germline-derived CDR1 and CDR2 are MNHNS and SASEGT. The V end was cut by 0 bases, the J end by 4 bases, with 15 bases between. In DNA, the CDR3 is TGTGCCAGCAGTGAAGCCGTCCGGGCCGGGGTTAATGAAAAACTGTTTTTT. Amino acid sequence: CASSEAVRAGVNEKLFF.

This clonotype was recorded a few times. The V and J genes are TRBV12-3 or TRBV12-4 and TRBJ2-5; D is unclear. Trimming left V 2 bases short and J 0 bases short, with 7 bases between. CDR3 length: 14 residues. The CDR3: CASSLSANQETQYF. The CDR3 DNA sequence: TGTGCCAGCAGTTTAAGTGCAAACCAAGAGACCCAGTACTTC.

Comment on this clonotype: One end of the junction fails to match germline, which may point to a read error. The chain uses TRBV6-1 and TRBJ2-5; no clear D gene. Germline V gene lookup returns CDR1 MNHNS and CDR2 SASEGT. CDR3 size: 12 residues. Here the CDR3 DNA reads TGTGGCAGCTCTAGGGCTCGGGAGACCCAGTACTTC. Amino acid sequence: CGSSRARETQYF.

In this sample, this clonotype turned up a few times. This chain uses TRBV6-5 with TRBJ2-1, with 8 bases identical to TRBD2. The germline CDR1 and CDR2 sequences are MNHEY and SVGAGI. The CDR3 length is 14 residues. The junction had 5 bases not matched to a gene; V was cut back by 2 bases and J by 8 bases. DNA of the CDR3: TGTGCCAGCAGTTACGGTGGACTAGCCTATGAGCAGTTCTTC. Its translation is CASSYGGLAYEQFF.

At least ten counts were recorded for this clonotype. V gene TRBV28 combines with J gene TRBJ1-2; 7 nucleotides line up with TRBD1. Germline CDR1 is MDHEN and CDR2 is SYDVKM. This CDR3 region has 14 residues. Trimming cost V 6 bases and J 5 bases; bases outside gene matches: 9. The chain's CDR3 is CASRSGTEVYGYTF. CDR3 nucleotide sequence: TGTGCCAGCAGGTCCGGGACAGAAGTGTATGGCTACACCTTC.

In this sample, this clonotype turned up once. A much larger clone lies one base from this, so it may be a read error. The chain employs TRBV2 and TRBJ1-5, with 7 bases matching TRBD1. CDR1 and CDR2 (germline): SNHLY, FYNNEI. The CDR3 spans 15 residues. CDR3 region: CASRLGQNSNQPPHF. CDR3 bases: TGTGCCAGCAGGCTGGGACAGAATAGCAATCAGCCCCCGCATTTT.

This sequence joins TRBV19 and TRBJ1-1; a weak D match, TRBD1 (6 bases). The CDR3 is 17 amino acids. The germline V and J ends were trimmed by 7 bases and 4 bases, with 25 bases remaining between them. In germline, CDR1 is LNHDA, CDR2 SQIVND (reference sequence). The CDR3 bases are TGTGCCAGTAACATCGGAGGGGGTCGGGCCTTGGGCACTGAAGCTTTCTTT. This codes for CASNIGGGRALGTEAFF.

This chain joins TRBV4-1 and TRBJ1-2; D uncertain. V was clipped by 0 bases and J by 1 base, with 12 bases between them. CDR1 is MGHRA and CDR2 is YSYEKL in the germline V gene. The CDR3 runs 16 residues. The CDR3: CASSQEPTGNNYGYTF. The DNA of the CDR3 is TGCGCCAGCAGCCAAGAACCGACCGGGAATAACTATGGCTACACCTTC.